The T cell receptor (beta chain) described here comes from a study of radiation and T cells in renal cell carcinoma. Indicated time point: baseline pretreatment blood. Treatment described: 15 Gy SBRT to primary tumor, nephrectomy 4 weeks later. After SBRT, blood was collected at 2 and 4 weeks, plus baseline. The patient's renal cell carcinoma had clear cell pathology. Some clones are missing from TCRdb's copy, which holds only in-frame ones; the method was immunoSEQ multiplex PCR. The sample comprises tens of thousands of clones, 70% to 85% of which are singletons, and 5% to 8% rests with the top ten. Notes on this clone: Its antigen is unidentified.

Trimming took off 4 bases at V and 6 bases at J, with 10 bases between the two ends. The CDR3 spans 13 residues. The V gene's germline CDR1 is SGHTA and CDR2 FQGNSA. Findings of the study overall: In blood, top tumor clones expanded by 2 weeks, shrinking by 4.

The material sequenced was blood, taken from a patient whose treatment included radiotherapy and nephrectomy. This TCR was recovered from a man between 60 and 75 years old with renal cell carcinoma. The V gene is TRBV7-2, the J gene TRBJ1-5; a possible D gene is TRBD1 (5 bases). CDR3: CASSWVQGQPQHF. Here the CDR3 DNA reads TGTGCCAGCAGCTGGGTCCAGGGTCAGCCCCAGCATTTT.